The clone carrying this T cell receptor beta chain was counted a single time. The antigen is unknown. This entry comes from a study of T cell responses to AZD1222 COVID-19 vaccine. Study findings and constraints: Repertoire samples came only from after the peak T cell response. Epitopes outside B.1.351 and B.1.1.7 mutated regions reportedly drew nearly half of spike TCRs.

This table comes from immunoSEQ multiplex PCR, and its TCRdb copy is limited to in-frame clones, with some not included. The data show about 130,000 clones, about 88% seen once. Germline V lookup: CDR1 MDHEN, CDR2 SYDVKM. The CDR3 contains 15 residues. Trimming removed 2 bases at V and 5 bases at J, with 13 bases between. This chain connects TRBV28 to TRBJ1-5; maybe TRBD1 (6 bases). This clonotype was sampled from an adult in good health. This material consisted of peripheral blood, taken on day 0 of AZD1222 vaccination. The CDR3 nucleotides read TGTGCCAGCAGTTTAGTGACAGGTCTCCATCAGCCCCAGCATTTT. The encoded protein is CASSLVTGLHQPQHF.